This TCR beta chain was identified during a study of siplizumab effects on memory and regulatory T cells. Study-wide results and limits: There were only a minor fraction of alloreactive clones that mapped to unstimulated subsets.

Method: immunoSEQ multiplex PCR; TCRdb's copy keeps in-frame clones and lacks some. This sample yields nearly 85,000 clones, of which about 87% are seen a single time; approximately 1.4% belongs to the top ten. Trimming cost V 4 bases and J 1 base, with 8 bases left between them. The germline gives CDR1 SGHRS, CDR2 YFSETQ. This CDR3 is 14 amino acids long. Concerning this clone: Its antigen is undetermined.

The clonotype comes from a human donor in good health. The genes are TRBV5-1 and TRBJ1-4; D gene uncertain. Sequenced: Tregs sorted from blood. Here the CDR3 reads CASSLGKTNEKLFF. The CDR3, as DNA: TGCGCCAGCAGCCTCGGAAAAACTAATGAAAAACTGTTTTTT. Supplemented by reference TRBV5-1 and TRBJ1-4, the full variable domain reads KAGVTQTPRYLIKTRGQQVTLSCSPISGHRSVSWYQQTPGQGLQFLFEYFSETQRNKGNFPGRFSGRQFSNSRSEMNVSTLELGDSALYLCASSLGKTNEKLFFGSGTQLSVL.